This T cell receptor (beta chain) was documented in a study of blood T cell repertoires in COVID-19. Across the whole study: Donors in the United States, Italy and Spain gave samples during acute or convalescent COVID-19.

The CDR3 runs to 19 residues. Trimming removed 0 bases from V and 0 bases from J, with 15 bases in between. Germline-derived CDR1 and CDR2 are LGHNA and YNFKEQ. Sequencing was performed with immunoSEQ multiplex PCR; in TCRdb, only in-frame clones are kept and a portion is missing. The sample lists around 200,000 clones; about four fifths were seen once. The count of this clone is one. Sequenced: peripheral blood. This TCR was recovered from a woman between 35 and 50 years old with active or convalescent COVID-19. V usage is TRBV4-2 and J usage is TRBJ1-6, with D unclear. CDR3 DNA sequence: TGTGCCAGCAGCCAAGATGGGCCAAACCCCAACTCCTATAATTCACCCCTCCACTTT. Protein: CASSQDGPNPNSYNSPLHF.